These 30 T cell receptor beta chains came from one sample sequenced in a study of spatial heterogeneity in lung cancer (dated by TCRdb to the late 2010s). Library method: 5' RACE. The listed sequencing device is NextSeq 500. Starting from the raw public reads, TCRdb applied fastp trimming at Q25, assembled clones with MiXCR and retained in-frame beta chains. Under each unique CDR3 protein, matching rows form one entry showing the most common genes and DNA. The table for this sample lists roughly 10,000 distinct CDR3 sequences; 6.5% to 8.5% of them were counted only once. The leading ten clones occupy roughly 22% of the sample. The time point label, as the study defines it: sample taken at primary tumor resection. Results the study describes overall, beyond this receptor: The number of expanded intratumoral alpha and beta TCRs correlated with the tumor nonsynonymous mutation count.

Their antigen targets remain unknown. Material: lung tumor tissue, obtained at surgery. All receptors come from a female donor with early-stage non-small cell lung cancer.

This clonotype rates as medium-sized. Because the library targeted alpha chains, this beta chain is an off-target read whose size means little. The chain links TRBV27 to TRBJ1-2, with a weak D call TRBD1 (6 bases). The CDR3 loop spans 13 amino acids. Germline-derived CDR1 and CDR2 are MNHEY and SMNVEV (reference sequence). Trimming pared 5 bases from V and 4 bases from J, leaving 11 bases between. This chain's CDR3 is CASSPTGVYGYTF. Written as DNA, the CDR3 is TGTGCCAGCAGTCCGACAGGAGTCTATGGCTACACCTTC.

Many counts were recorded for this clonotype. The library was prepared for alpha chains; this beta chain is a stray read, so its frequency means little. The genes are TRBV12-3 or TRBV12-4 and TRBJ1-4; TRBD1 matches 7 bases. CDR3 length: 14 amino acids. V was pared by 10 bases and J by 5 bases, with 10 bases of the junction left unmatched. The DNA for the CDR3 is TGTGCCACCACGTTCTCAGGGGGGAATGAAAAACTGTTTTTT. Its translation: CATTFSGGNEKLFF.

Many counts were recorded for this clonotype. Within a library made for alpha chains, this beta chain is off target, and its count is uninformative. The CDR3 spells CASSQVAGGHREQYF. CDR3 in DNA: TGCGCCAGCAGCCAAGTGGCGGGGGGGCACCGCGAGCAGTACTTC. The J gene is TRBJ2-7, the V gene TRBV4-1, with 9 bases fitting TRBD2. J gave up 6 bases and V 1 base, and 7 bases lay outside the gene matches. This CDR3 has 15 residues. In germline, CDR1 is MGHRA, CDR2 YSYEKL.

This clonotype was recorded at least ten times. Within a library made for alpha chains, this beta chain is off target, and its count is uninformative. As DNA, the CDR3 is TGTGCCAGCAGCTCACCTCAAAGGGGAGGGGACCCTGAAGCTTTCTTT. Residues: CASSSPQRGGDPEAFF. This chain connects TRBV9 to TRBJ1-1, with a possible D match to TRBD1 (5 bases). Germline V gene sequence: CDR1 SGDLS, CDR2 YYNGEE. The CDR3 spans 16 residues. With 4 bases removed from V and 6 bases from J, the gap between germline ends came to 22 bases.

This clonotype was observed many times. One junction end disagrees with the germline gene, perhaps due to a read error. A library prepared for alpha chains yielded this beta chain as an off-target read; its size is of little meaning. The chain is built from TRBV5-1 and TRBJ2-2, with 9 bases identical to TRBD1. CDR3 length equals 15 residues. The germline V gene has CDR1 SGHRS and CDR2 YFSETQ. The CDR3 reads CASSSGTGNAGELFF. The CDR3 DNA sequence: TGCGCCAGCAGCTCCGGGACAGGGAACGCCGGGGAGCTGTTTTTT.

There are a few counts of this clonotype. Because the library targeted alpha chains, this beta chain is an off-target read whose size means little. The chain uses TRBV29-1 and TRBJ2-1; 8 nucleotides align to TRBD1. Germline assignment: CDR1 SQVTM and CDR2 ANQGSEA. The V gene end was trimmed by 4 bases and the J gene end by 2 bases; junction bases not matched to a gene: 10. The CDR3 sequence is 16 residues long. The CDR3 sequence: CSVASSAGGPYNEQFF. The CDR3 DNA reads as TGCAGCGTTGCTTCATCCGCAGGGGGCCCCTACAATGAGCAGTTCTTC.

About this clonotype itself: A much larger clone lies a single base off, so this may be a read error. Since it is a stray read in a library aimed at alpha chains, this beta chain has a size that is not meaningful. The genes are TRBV7-2 and TRBJ2-2; TRBD1 agrees at 7 bases. This CDR3 is 14 amino acids long. Looked up from germline, CDR1 is SGHTA and CDR2 is FQGNSA. The CDR3 loop reads CASSPDRNAGELFF. The CDR3 DNA reads TGTGCCAGCAGCCCGGACAGGAACGCCGGGGAGCTGTTTTTT.

This clonotype was detected many times. Because the library targeted alpha chains, this beta chain is an off-target read whose size means little. The chain links TRBV28 to TRBJ1-5; D uncertain. V lost 5 bases to trimming and J lost 0 bases, with 14 bases between them. The CDR3 length is 16 residues. Germline CDR1 MDHEN, CDR2 SYDVKM. CDR3 loop: CASSPAGRDSNQPQHF. DNA of the CDR3: TGTGCCAGCAGTCCAGCAGGTAGGGATAGCAATCAGCCCCAGCATTTT. The full variable domain, with the rest looked up from reference TRBV28 and TRBJ1-5, is DVKVTQSSRYLVKRTGEKVFLECVQDMDHENMFWYRQDPGLGLRLIYFSYDVKMKEKGDIPEGYSVSREKKERFSLILESASTNQTSMYLCASSPAGRDSNQPQHFGDGTRLSIL.

This clonotype showed up many times. This beta chain appears as a stray read in a library generated for alpha chains; its size is not informative. The chain joins TRBV29-1 to TRBJ1-2, with unresolved D. CDR1 SQVTM and CDR2 ANQGSEA come from the germline V gene. The length of the CDR3 is 15 residues. The germline V and J ends were trimmed by 3 bases and 3 bases, with 17 bases remaining between them. CDR3 region: CSVDYSTSLDYGYTF. In DNA, the CDR3 is TGCAGCGTTGATTATAGTACCTCCCTCGACTATGGCTACACCTTC.

Relative to its sample, this clonotype is medium-sized. Because this beta chain is a stray read in a library intended to capture alpha chains, its abundance should not be given much weight. The chain employs TRBV4-3 and TRBJ1-3; TRBD1 might be the D (6 bases). Deletions cut 0 bases from V and 3 bases from J, with 15 bases between. The length of the CDR3 is 17 residues. The germline gives CDR1 LGHNA, CDR2 YSLEER. As DNA, the CDR3 is TGCGCCAGCAGCCAAGATGTTCCCAGGGGAATTGGAAACACCATATATTTT. Translating it yields CASSQDVPRGIGNTIYF.

This clonotype was counted at least ten times. Within a library made for alpha chains, this beta chain is off target, and its count is uninformative. This chain joins TRBV19 and TRBJ1-2; D gene ambiguous. Germline V gene sequence: CDR1 LNHDA, CDR2 SQIVND (reference sequence). The V end was cut by 6 bases, the J end by 0 bases, with 8 bases between. The CDR3 length is 13 residues. CDR3 region: CASRNQSNYGYTF. The CDR3 bases are TGTGCCAGTAGGAATCAATCTAACTATGGCTACACCTTC. Complete variable domain (other parts from reference TRBV19 and TRBJ1-2): DGGITQSPKYLFRKEGQNVTLSCEQNLNHDAMYWYRQDPGQGLRLIYYSQIVNDFQKGDIAEGYSVSREKKESFPLTVTSAQKNPTAFYLCASRNQSNYGYTFGSGTRLTVV.

This clonotype was seen repeatedly, ten times or more. This beta chain is a stray read from a library made for alpha chains; its abundance is not meaningful. J is TRBJ2-7 and V is TRBV7-2; D possibly corresponds to TRBD2 (5 bases). Germline CDR1 reads SGHTA; CDR2 reads FQGNSA. CDR3 size: 13 residues. V lost 1 base, J lost 5 bases, and 9 bases lay in between. This CDR3 is CASSLEAEHEQYF. For the CDR3, the DNA is TGTGCCAGCAGCTTAGAAGCGGAACACGAGCAGTACTTC.

This clonotype was counted at least ten times. This beta chain is a stray read from a library made for alpha chains; its abundance is not meaningful. V gene TRBV20-1 combines with J gene TRBJ1-5; perhaps TRBD1 as D (6 bases). Trimming took 0 bases from V and 3 from J, leaving 15 bases between them. The CDR3 is made up of 16 amino acids. Germline CDR1 is DFQATT and CDR2 is SNEGSKA (reference sequence). CDR3 nucleotides: TGCAGTGCTAGAGACAGGGGAAGATATAACAATCAGCCCCAGCATTTT. Translated: CSARDRGRYNNQPQHF.

This clonotype came up many times. This beta chain is off target for a library built for alpha chains, so its abundance means little. The chain combines TRBV9 with TRBJ1-2, with D possibly being TRBD1 (6 bases). The CDR3 runs 15 residues. Trimming removed 0 bases from V and 4 bases from J, with 13 bases in between. The germline gives CDR1 SGDLS, CDR2 YYNGEE. Here the CDR3 DNA reads TGTGCCAGCAGCGTAGGTACAGGGTCGGGCTATGGCTACACCTTC. It encodes CASSVGTGSGYGYTF. Supplemented by reference TRBV9 and TRBJ1-2, the full variable domain reads DSGVTQTPKHLITATGQRVTLRCSPRSGDLSVYWYQQSLDQGLQFLIQYYNGEERAKGNILERFSAQQFPDLHSELNLSSLELGDSALYFCASSVGTGSGYGYTFGSGTRLTVV.

This clonotype was detected a few times. This beta chain slipped into a library made for alpha chains as a stray read, so its size is not meaningful. V and J are TRBV7-2 and TRBJ2-1; perhaps TRBD1 as D (6 bases). The V end was cut by 3 bases, the J end by 9 bases, with 12 bases between. The germline V gene encodes CDR1 SGHTA and CDR2 FQGNSA. This CDR3 has 13 residues. Here the CDR3 reads CASSFRGWGEQFF. CDR3 DNA: TGTGCCAGCAGCTTCAGGGGCTGGGGTGAGCAGTTCTTC. Based on the CDR3 plus reference TRBV7-2 and TRBJ2-1, the full variable domain is GAGVSQSPSNKVTEKGKDVELRCDPISGHTALYWYRQSLGQGLEFLIYFQGNSAPDKSGLPSDRFSAERTGGSVSTLTIQRTQQEDSAVYLCASSFRGWGEQFFGPGTRLTVL.

By share of the sample, this clonotype is medium-sized. Being off target in a library aimed at alpha chains, this beta chain has a size of little meaning. The rearrangement uses TRBV3-1 and TRBJ1-6, with 8 bases that match TRBD1. From germline, CDR1 is LGHDT and CDR2 YNNKEL (reference sequence). J lost 10 bases, V lost 5 bases, and 7 bases had no gene match. The length of the CDR3 is 14 residues. The CDR3 sequence is CASSSGTGESPLHF. DNA of the CDR3: TGTGCCAGCAGCTCCGGGACAGGAGAGTCACCCCTCCACTTT.

This clonotype was found many times. For a library built for alpha chains, this beta chain is a stray read; little rests on its size. J is TRBJ1-1 and V is TRBV2; D unresolved. CDR3 length equals 12 residues. Looked up from germline, CDR1 is SNHLY and CDR2 is FYNNEI. The V gene lost 5 bases and the J gene lost 6 bases, with 10 bases spanning the gap. The CDR3 region is CASSLRMSEAFF. The CDR3 coding sequence is TGTGCCAGCAGTCTTCGGATGTCTGAAGCTTTCTTT. Full variable domain (rest looked up from reference TRBV2 and TRBJ1-1): EPEVTQTPSHQVTQMGQEVILRCVPISNHLYFYWYRQILGQKVEFLVSFYNNEISEKSEIFDDQFSVERPDGSNFTLKIRSTKLEDSAMYFCASSLRMSEAFFGQGTRLTVV.

This clonotype was counted many times. As an off-target read in a library built for alpha chains, this beta chain has a frequency of little significance. The V and J genes are TRBV5-6 and TRBJ1-1, with 8 bases lining up with TRBD1. V trimming: 2 bases; J trimming: 5 bases; junction bases outside the gene matches: 14. CDR1 is SGHDT, CDR2 YYEEEE, per germline. CDR3 length equals 17 residues. In nucleotides, the CDR3 is TGTGCCAGCAGCTTTGGGGACAGGAGACTATCGGGGACTGAAGCTTTCTTT. Amino acids: CASSFGDRRLSGTEAFF.

This clonotype has a count of ten or more. Since the library was made to target alpha chains, this beta chain is a stray read and its abundance is not meaningful. This sequence joins TRBV18 and TRBJ2-7, with a tentative D call TRBD2 (6 bases). There are 14 residues in the CDR3. The ends were cut back, 0 bases at V and 6 bases at J, with 12 bases in the middle. CDR1 is KGHSH and CDR2 is LQKENI in the germline V gene. The DNA for the CDR3 is TGTGCCAGCTCACCACCGGCTGCGGGGCCCGAGCAGTACTTC. It codes for CASSPPAAGPEQYF. The whole variable domain, filled in from reference TRBV18 and TRBJ2-7, reads NAGVMQNPRHLVRRRGQEARLRCSPMKGHSHVYWYRQLPEEGLKFMVYLQKENIIDESGMPKERFSAEFPKEGPSILRIQQVVRGDSAAYFCASSPPAAGPEQYFGPGTRLTVT.

Details on this clonotype: The library was designed around alpha chains, so this beta chain is a stray read whose abundance carries little weight. The V and J genes are TRBV27 and TRBJ2-7, with a possible D match to TRBD2 (6 bases). Trimming left V 5 bases short and J 3 bases short, with 14 bases between. The CDR3 consists of 14 residues. CDR1 MNHEY and CDR2 SMNVEV come from the germline V gene (reference sequence). Here the CDR3 DNA reads TGTGCCAGCAGTGATTACTCGGGGGTCTACGAGCAGTACTTC. Translating it yields CASSDYSGVYEQYF.

This clonotype was observed many times. Since the library was made to target alpha chains, this beta chain is a stray read and its abundance is not meaningful. The chain has TRBV11-1 and TRBJ1-1; no clear D gene. Trimming pared 4 bases from V and 5 bases from J, leaving 11 bases between. The CDR3 is made up of 13 amino acids. CDR1 is SGHAT, CDR2 FQDESV, per germline (reference sequence). The CDR3 is CASSSQTGTEAFF. As DNA, the CDR3 is TGTGCCAGCAGCTCACAAACGGGGACTGAAGCTTTCTTT.

Note on this clonotype: A much bigger clone sits one base away, suggesting this may be a read error. This beta chain is an unintended read in a library built for alpha chains; its size means little. The chain recombines TRBV11-2 with TRBJ2-2; D possibly corresponds to TRBD1 (6 bases). CDR1 is SGHAT, CDR2 FQNNGV, per germline. CDR3 length: 14 residues. Trimming shortened V by 1 base and J by 9 bases, and 12 bases separated the two germline ends. In DNA, the CDR3 is TGTGCCAGCAGCTTAGTACAGGGAGCCTGGGAGCTGTTTTTT. This sequence encodes CASSLVQGAWELFF.

This clonotype came up many times. The library was designed around alpha chains, so this beta chain is a stray read whose abundance carries little weight. This rearrangement joins TRBV20-1 to TRBJ2-3; D is unclear. V was shortened by 3 bases and J by 3 bases, with 4 bases between the two germline ends. The CDR3 length is 11 residues. CDR1 and CDR2 (germline): DFQATT, SNEGSKA (reference sequence). The CDR3 sequence is CSARGTDTQYF. The CDR3 DNA reads as TGCAGTGCTAGGGGGACAGATACGCAGTATTTT.

This clonotype has ten or more counts. For a library built for alpha chains, this beta chain is a stray read; little rests on its size. The chain links TRBV24-1 to TRBJ2-5, with 8 nucleotides matching TRBD1. With 4 bases clipped from V and 2 bases from J, the junction kept 5 bases outside the gene matches. This CDR3 is built from 15 residues. Germline CDR1 is KGHDR and CDR2 is SFDVKD. DNA of the CDR3: TGTGCCACCAGTGAACCCGACAGGGGACAAGAGACCCAGTACTTC. Translated, it gives CATSEPDRGQETQYF.

Sample share makes this clonotype large. For a library built for alpha chains, this beta chain is a stray read; little rests on its size. The chain carries TRBV4-3 and TRBJ1-1, with D unresolved. V lost 3 bases and J 0 bases, leaving 11 bases between the germline ends. Germline-derived CDR1 and CDR2 are LGHNA and YSLEER. CDR3 length: 15 amino acids. CDR3 in amino acids: CASSQDRSMNTEAFF. The DNA of the CDR3 is TGCGCCAGCAGCCAGGACCGCTCAATGAACACTGAAGCTTTCTTT.

In this sample, this clonotype turned up many times. Little can be read into the size of this beta chain, an off-target read in a library designed for alpha chains. The rearrangement joins TRBV18 to TRBJ1-4, with 8 bases that match TRBD1. The CDR3 extends over 14 amino acids. Trimming removed 5 bases from V and 8 bases from J; junction bases left unmatched: 7. Per the germline V gene, CDR1 is KGHSH and CDR2 is LQKENI. CDR3 bases: TGTGCCAGCTCATACAGGGGGGACTCGGAAAAACTGTTTTTT. Translated: CASSYRGDSEKLFF.

This clonotype is labeled as medium-sized. Being off target in a library aimed at alpha chains, this beta chain has a size of little meaning. This sequence joins TRBV18 and TRBJ1-1, with 9 nucleotides matching TRBD1. Trimming removed 5 bases from V and 2 bases from J; junction bases left unmatched: 3. This CDR3 has 14 residues. The V gene's germline CDR1 is KGHSH and CDR2 LQKENI. CDR3 nucleotides: TGTGCCAGCTCAAGGACAGGGGATAACACTGAAGCTTTCTTT. As protein: CASSRTGDNTEAFF.

This clonotype has at least ten counts. With the library built for alpha chains, this beta chain is off target and its frequency is not meaningful. The chain joins TRBV28 to TRBJ2-7; possibly TRBD1 for D (6 bases). V was cut by 3 bases and J by 4 bases, with 16 bases left in between. CDR1 MDHEN and CDR2 SYDVKM come from the germline V gene. The CDR3 is 15 residues long. The CDR3 spells CASSFIRDKSYEQYF. The CDR3 DNA is TGTGCCAGCAGTTTCATCCGGGACAAGAGTTACGAGCAGTACTTC.

This clonotype was recorded at least ten times. This beta chain lies outside the target of a library built for alpha chains; its clone size means little. The rearrangement uses TRBV7-2 and TRBJ2-6; D may match TRBD1 or TRBD2 (5 bases each). Trimming shortened V by 5 bases and J by 0 bases, and 14 bases separated the two germline ends. Germline CDR1 and CDR2: SGHTA and FQGNSA. CDR3 length equals 17 residues. CDR3 residues: CASSPGLRGSGANVLTF. CDR3 coding DNA: TGTGCCAGCAGCCCAGGGCTTCGGGGCTCTGGGGCCAACGTCCTGACTTTC.

This clonotype came up many times. The junction shows a germline mismatch at one end, possibly a read error. This beta chain is an off-target read within a library intended for alpha chains, so its frequency means little. This chain joins TRBV7-7 and TRBJ1-3; D unclear. In germline, CDR1 is SSHAT, CDR2 FNYEAQ (reference sequence). This CDR3 region has 15 residues. CDR3 sequence reads: CASSLGAGLGNTIYF. As DNA, the CDR3 is TGTGCTAGCAGCTTAGGAGCGGGTCTCGGAAACACCATATATTTT. Complete variable domain (other parts from reference TRBV7-7 and TRBJ1-3): GAGVSQSPRYKVTKRGQDVTLRCDPISSHATLYWYQQALGQGPEFLTYFNYEAQPDKSGLPSDRFSAERPEGSISTLTIQRTEQRDSAMYRCASSLGAGLGNTIYFGEGSWLTVV.